Only a few counts were recorded for the clone carrying this T cell receptor (beta chain). Its antigen is not known. The sample belongs to a study of T cells after yellow fever vaccination. The study's findings and limits: Shared CD4/CD8 clonotypes were a small share, likely from convergent recombination.

The CDR3 runs to 14 residues. V was cut by 4 bases and J by 4 bases, with 14 bases left in between. Using its own MiXCR run on the 5' RACE reads, TCRdb lists one record per CDR3 protein. The sample carries 300,000 to 450,000 distinct CDR3 sequences, roughly 8% recorded once. Sample: PBMCs, taken approximately 47 days after the first yellow fever vaccination. The source of this sequence is a man aged 18-30 years who received the YFV17D yellow fever vaccine. The chain links TRBV12-3 or TRBV12-4 to TRBJ2-7; D might be TRBD1 (6 bases). CDR3 DNA sequence: TGTGCCAGCAGTTACGCAGGGGTGGGATACGAGCAGTACTTC. This translates into CASSYAGVGYEQYF.